This T cell receptor beta chain was identified in a study of cytomegalovirus exposure and HLA in healthy donors. The CDR3 covers 13 residues. Germline values: CDR1 LNHDA, CDR2 SQIVND (reference sequence). The germline V and J ends were trimmed by 10 bases and 5 bases, with 14 bases remaining between them. On this clone itself: The antigen is unknown.

Whole-study findings and limits: What TCR beta sequences reportedly achieved was accurate prediction of HLA-A and HLA-B alleles in most subjects.

Primers for the PCR totalled 60 Vbeta and 13 Jbeta. The repertoire was sequenced with immunoSEQ multiplex PCR; TCRdb's copy has only in-frame clones and lacks some. The sample lists 95,000 to 100,000 clones, around 77% occurring once. The specimen sequenced was PBMCs. This TCR was sampled from a woman aged 55-70 years in good health and CMV-seropositive. This sequence joins TRBV19 and TRBJ1-4; D is unresolved. CDR3 sequence (DNA): TGTGCCACCTCTGTGACTGCAAATGAAAAACTGTTTTTT. Translated: CATSVTANEKLFF.